These 23 T cell receptor beta chains were sequenced from one sample in a study of OX40 agonist ivuxolimab in advanced cancers. Profiling relied on immunoSEQ multiplex PCR, and the TCRdb table lists in-frame clones only, not all of them. Among 70,000 to 95,000 clones listed, 70% to 90% were seen once. The source material was CD4+ or CD8+ T cells sorted from blood, sampled in a trial of the OX40 agonist ivuxolimab. These receptors were obtained from an adult with an advanced solid tumor such as melanoma, head and neck, liver or kidney cancer.

The chain combines TRBV7-8 with TRBJ1-2, with a possible D match to TRBD1 (5 bases). CDR3 length: 15 residues. The germline CDR1 and CDR2 sequences are SGHVS and FQNEAQ. V was shortened by 3 bases and J by 2 bases, with 13 bases between the two germline ends. The CDR3 bases are TGTGCCAGCAGCTTCGGTCGGGGACGCAACTATGGCTACACCTTC. Amino acid sequence: CASSFGRGRNYGYTF.

This clone was counted a single time. The CDR3: CARVTRRERRKEQYF. The CDR3 bases are TGTGCCAGAGTCACAAGGCGGGAACGTCGCAAGGAGCAGTATTTT. J is TRBJ2-3 and V is TRBV5-3, with TRBD2 as a possible D gene (6 bases). TRBV5-3 is an ORF for which the function is uncertain. The V and J ends lost 7 bases and 11 bases respectively, with 26 bases between them. CDR3 length: 15 amino acids.

The chain combines TRBV6-6 with TRBJ2-6; TRBD1 is a possible D gene (6 bases). The germline V gene has CDR1 MNHNY and CDR2 SVGAGI (reference sequence). The CDR3 length is 16 residues. Trimming cost V 6 bases and J 4 bases, with 16 bases left between them. CDR3 sequence (DNA): TGTGCCAGCAGCACCCGTACAGGGAACGGGGCCAACGTCCTGACTTTC. As protein: CASSTRTGNGANVLTF.

The chain links TRBV10-3 to TRBJ1-4, with D possibly TRBD1 on 5 matching bases. Germline assignment: CDR1 ENHRY and CDR2 SYGVKD. This CDR3 is built from 14 residues. The V gene lost 6 bases and the J gene lost 4 bases, with 12 bases spanning the gap. CDR3: CAIRQGSSNEKLFF. As DNA, the CDR3 is TGTGCCATCAGGCAGGGATCGAGTAATGAAAAACTGTTTTTT.

This rearrangement joins TRBV7-3 to TRBJ2-2; 7 nucleotides align to TRBD2. V trimming: 5 bases; J trimming: 0 bases; junction bases outside the gene matches: 6. The CDR3 runs 16 residues. CDR1 is SGHTA, CDR2 FQGTGA, per germline. The CDR3 protein is CASSPIGTTNTGELFF. The CDR3 bases are TGTGCCAGCAGCCCAATTGGGACTACGAACACCGGGGAGCTGTTTTTT.

The V call is TRBV2, the J call TRBJ2-1; D possibly uses TRBD1 or TRBD2 (5 bases each). V lost 5 bases to trimming and J lost 0 bases, with 11 bases between them. There are 15 residues in the CDR3. In germline, CDR1 is SNHLY, CDR2 FYNNEI. The CDR3 protein is CASSSTGGSYNEQFF. CDR3 sequence (DNA): TGTGCCAGCAGTAGTACTGGGGGCTCCTACAATGAGCAGTTCTTC.

The J gene is TRBJ2-3, the V gene TRBV5-1; possible D gene TRBD1, 6 bases. V was shortened by 3 bases and J by 2 bases, with 19 bases between the two germline ends. CDR3 length: 17 amino acids. Germline assignment: CDR1 SGHRS and CDR2 YFSETQ. CDR3 in DNA: TGCGCCAGCAGCTCAGTGGGGCGGACAGCCAACACAGATACGCAGTATTTT. Translating it yields CASSSVGRTANTDTQYF.

The V and J genes are TRBV5-8 and TRBJ2-2, with D hard to call. V was shortened by 4 bases and J by 6 bases, with 10 bases between the two germline ends. The CDR3 is 13 amino acids. Per germline, CDR1 SGHTS and CDR2 YDEGEE. The CDR3 sequence: CASSLAVAGELFF. The CDR3 DNA reads as TGTGCCAGCAGCCTCGCCGTCGCCGGGGAGCTGTTTTTT.

This clone was detected only a few times. The rearrangement joins TRBV7-9 to TRBJ2-7; 9 bases line up with TRBD1. Germline lookup yields CDR1 SEHNR and CDR2 FQNEAQ (reference sequence). The junction had 1 base not matched to a gene; V was cut back by 5 bases and J by 2 bases. The CDR3 totals 13 residues. CDR3 residues: CASSGTGTYEQYF. In DNA form, the CDR3 reads TGTGCCAGCAGCGGGACAGGGACCTACGAGCAGTACTTC.

The chain carries TRBV19 and TRBJ1-4; 8 positions agree with TRBD1. V lost 4 bases and J lost 3; bases outside the gene matches: 4. Germline CDR1 and CDR2: LNHDA and SQIVND (reference sequence). The CDR3 runs 15 residues. The CDR3 is CASSNGQGANEKLFF. The CDR3 coding sequence is TGTGCCAGTAGTAACGGACAGGGTGCTAATGAAAAACTGTTTTTT.

The chain couples TRBV4-1 to TRBJ2-5; 7 nucleotides line up with TRBD2. CDR3 size: 15 residues. The J segment lost 0 bases and the V segment lost 1 base, leaving 2 bases of the junction unmatched. CDR1 is MGHRA and CDR2 is YSYEKL in the germline V gene. The chain's CDR3 is CASSQVGTNQETQYF. Here the CDR3 DNA reads TGCGCCAGCAGCCAAGTAGGGACTAACCAAGAGACCCAGTACTTC.

This clone was observed a single time. The rearrangement joins TRBV6-5 to TRBJ1-2; the D gene is possibly TRBD1 (5 bases). The germline CDR1 and CDR2 sequences are MNHEY and SVGAGI. Trimming took 6 bases from V and 6 from J, leaving 17 bases between them. The CDR3 consists of 14 residues. The CDR3, as DNA: TGTGCCAGCAGCCGGGGACCCACTGGGGATGGCTACACCTTC. It codes for CASSRGPTGDGYTF.

This sequence joins TRBV6-5 and TRBJ2-7; 8 nucleotides align to TRBD2. This CDR3 has 14 residues. CDR1 MNHEY and CDR2 SVGAGI come from the germline V gene. The ends lost 6 bases at V and 6 bases at J; junction bases unmatched: 10. The CDR3 DNA sequence: TGTGCCAGCAGGAGCGGGGGCCCCCTACGCGAGCAGTACTTC. Translated: CASRSGGPLREQYF.

The V call is TRBV6-1, the J call TRBJ2-7; D not certain. V gave up 4 bases and J gave up 3 bases, with 10 bases separating them. CDR1 MNHNS and CDR2 SASEGT come from the germline V gene. The CDR3 consists of 13 residues. This chain's CDR3 is CASSVSRYYEQYF. CDR3 DNA: TGTGCCAGCAGTGTAAGTCGCTACTACGAGCAGTACTTC.

This chain links TRBV11-1 with TRBJ2-1; D is perhaps TRBD1 (5 bases). The CDR3 is 15 amino acids. Germline V gene data show CDR1 as SGHAT and CDR2 as FQDESV (reference sequence). The V end was cut by 0 bases, the J end by 3 bases, with 9 bases between. The DNA for the CDR3 is TGTGCCAGCAGCTTAGCCCCGACAGACTACAATGAGCAGTTCTTC. Protein sequence: CASSLAPTDYNEQFF.

The chain carries TRBV7-2 and TRBJ1-1; D possibly corresponds to TRBD1 (5 bases). Trimming shortened V by 5 bases and J by 5 bases, and 18 bases separated the two germline ends. Germline V CDR1 and CDR2: SGHTA, FQGNSA. The CDR3 spans 15 residues. CDR3 amino acids: CASSRLGQSGTEAFF. CDR3 DNA sequence: TGTGCCAGCAGCCGACTCGGACAAAGTGGGACTGAAGCTTTCTTT.

This clone was detected a few times. The rearrangement uses TRBV5-6 and TRBJ2-5; 7 nucleotides line up with TRBD1. CDR1 SGHDT and CDR2 YYEEEE come from the germline V gene. Trimming cost V 4 bases and J 5 bases; bases outside gene matches: 17. CDR3 size: 17 residues. CDR3 residues: CASSLFNRQGPGETQYF. CDR3 DNA: TGTGCCAGCAGCCTGTTTAACCGACAGGGCCCTGGGGAGACCCAGTACTTC.

The CDR3: CASSEGQGRWETQYF. As DNA, the CDR3 is TGCGCCAGCAGCGAAGGACAGGGGAGGTGGGAGACCCAGTACTTC. J is TRBJ2-5 and V is TRBV5-1, with 9 bases identical to TRBD1. This CDR3 comprises 15 residues. Trimming removed 4 bases from V and 5 bases from J; junction bases left unmatched: 9. Germline CDR1 is SGHRS and CDR2 is YFSETQ.

The chain combines TRBV7-8 with TRBJ1-5, with D perhaps TRBD1 (6 bases). This CDR3 region has 14 residues. CDR1 and CDR2 (germline): SGHVS, FQNEAQ. V lost 5 bases, J lost 7 bases, and 15 bases lay in between. The CDR3 protein is CASSRSGRGQPQHF. The CDR3 DNA is TGTGCCAGCAGCCGGTCTGGCAGGGGACAGCCCCAGCATTTT.

This chain uses TRBV23-1 with TRBJ1-5, with 7 bases identical to TRBD1. TRBV23-1 is assigned to the ORF class and has an uncertain function. The CDR3 runs to 17 residues. V dropped 2 bases and J dropped 0; count of bases not matched to a gene: 7. The CDR3 spells CASSQRGTAYSNQPQHF. The CDR3, as DNA: TGCGCCAGCAGTCAACGGGGGACAGCCTATAGCAATCAGCCCCAGCATTTT.

The rearrangement uses TRBV7-6 and TRBJ1-5, with 10 positions matching TRBD1. The CDR3 consists of 15 residues. Per the germline V gene, CDR1 is SGHVS and CDR2 is FNYEAQ. V dropped 5 bases and J dropped 4; count of bases not matched to a gene: 5. CDR3 in amino acids: CASSLGQGPNQPQHF. CDR3 coding DNA: TGTGCCAGCAGCCTGGGACAGGGGCCGAATCAGCCCCAGCATTTT.

The J gene is TRBJ2-5, the V gene TRBV6-6, with 8 positions matching TRBD2. V lost 2 bases and J lost 3; bases outside the gene matches: 2. The CDR3 consists of 14 residues. Germline V gives CDR1 MNHNY, CDR2 SVGAGI (reference sequence). Written as DNA, the CDR3 is TGTGCCAGCAGTTACGGGACTAGTAAAGAGACCCAGTACTTC. Residues: CASSYGTSKETQYF.

This sequence joins TRBV4-2 and TRBJ2-5; D might be TRBD1 (6 bases). From germline, CDR1 is LGHNA and CDR2 YNFKEQ. This CDR3 is built from 14 residues. The V and J ends lost 4 bases and 3 bases respectively, with 12 bases between them. The CDR3 DNA reads as TGTGCCAGCAGCCCCGGAGCAGGGGAAGAGACCCAGTACTTC. This codes for CASSPGAGEETQYF.